This record looks at one T cell receptor (beta chain) sequence and its context. Its target is unknown. The entry originates in a study of blood T cells in healthy people across ages. The study, taken as a whole, reports: The long-lived group displayed more naive CD4+ cells, plus higher diversity, than the aged donors did. Considered underestimates were the diversity estimates obtained from one million T cells. Unknown donor CMV status possibly confounded expanded clonotype changes.

The use of a sample-barcoded 5' primer and a J-beta primer mix characterized a second PCR of about 7 to 12 cycles. No fewer than 3 million CDR3-containing paired-end reads came from each sample. TCRdb reprocessed the 5' RACE reads via MiXCR and lists one record per CDR3 protein. The table includes 700,000 to 1,000,000 distinct CDR3 sequences, 40% to 50% detected once. The trim removed 0 bases at V and 0 bases at J, leaving 4 bases unmatched. The CDR3 contains 17 residues. Germline CDR1 MNHEY, CDR2 SVGAGI. The chain has TRBV6-5 and TRBJ2-4; 8 positions agree with TRBD2. This clonotype originated in a man between 60 and 75 years old in good health. The sequenced material came from blood. The CDR3 bases are TGTGCCAGCAGTTACTCTCCAGCGGGGGTAGCCAAAAACATTCAGTACTTC. Residues: CASSYSPAGVAKNIQYF.